This T cell receptor beta chain was found in a study of long-term antiretroviral therapy in people with HIV. A remark on this clone: Its target is unknown.

Germline V gene lookup returns CDR1 LNHDA and CDR2 SQIVND (reference sequence). This CDR3 has 15 amino acids. The V and J ends lost 10 bases and 4 bases respectively, with 22 bases between them. Specimens retained about 1-11 million cryopreserved PBMC preceding DNA extraction. Notes on the study in general: Collection of the blood, which took place between the mid-2000s and the late 2010s, possibly occurred under older ART regimens. Transplant-donor-level diversity was not reached after ART, though diversity increased.

Investigators performed immunoSEQ version v3.0 at survey level. The protocol was immunoSEQ multiplex PCR, while the TCRdb copy is restricted to in-frame clones and leaves out a portion. Here the sample spans about 20,000 clones, almost 95% being singletons. Here the sequenced sample was unsorted PBMCs, taken 4.4 years after starting antiretroviral therapy. This receptor was identified in a woman between 50 and 59 years old with HIV. The chain has TRBV19 and TRBJ1-1; TRBD1 is a possible D gene (5 bases). Here the CDR3 reads CATADSSSLGTEAFF. The CDR3 region has the DNA TGTGCCACCGCTGACAGTAGTTCCTTAGGCACTGAAGCTTTCTTT. Combining the CDR3 with reference TRBV19 and TRBJ1-1 gives the whole variable domain DGGITQSPKYLFRKEGQNVTLSCEQNLNHDAMYWYRQDPGQGLRLIYYSQIVNDFQKGDIAEGYSVSREKKESFPLTVTSAQKNPTAFYLCATADSSSLGTEAFFGQGTRLTVV.